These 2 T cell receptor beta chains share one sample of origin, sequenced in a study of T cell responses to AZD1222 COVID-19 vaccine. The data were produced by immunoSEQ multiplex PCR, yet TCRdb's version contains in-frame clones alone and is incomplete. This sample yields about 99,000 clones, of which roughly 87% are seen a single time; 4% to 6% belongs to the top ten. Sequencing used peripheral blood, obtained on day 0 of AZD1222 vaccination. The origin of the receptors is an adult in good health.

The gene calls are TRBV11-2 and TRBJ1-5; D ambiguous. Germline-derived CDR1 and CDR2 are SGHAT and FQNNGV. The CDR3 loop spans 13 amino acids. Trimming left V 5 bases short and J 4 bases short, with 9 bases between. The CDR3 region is CASSTTGNQPQHF. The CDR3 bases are TGTGCCAGCAGCACAACGGGTAATCAGCCCCAGCATTTT.

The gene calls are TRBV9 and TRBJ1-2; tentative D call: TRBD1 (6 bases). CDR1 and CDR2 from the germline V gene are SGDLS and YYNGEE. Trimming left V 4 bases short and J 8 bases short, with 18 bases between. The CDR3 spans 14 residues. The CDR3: CASSPPRQVLGYTF. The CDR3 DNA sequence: TGTGCCAGCAGCCCACCGAGACAGGTCTTGGGCTACACCTTC.